This T cell receptor beta chain was found in a study of radiotherapy plus CTLA-4 blockade in lung cancer. Clones were read by immunoSEQ multiplex PCR, and TCRdb kept only the in-frame ones, dropping some. Of 60,000 to 70,000 clones in the sample, around 86% were seen once. Study-wide results and caveats: In blood, TCR clones derived from the tumor expanded after radiotherapy plus ipilimumab. Early blood T cell clone changes and increased post-radiation serum interferon-beta were reportedly the strongest response predictors.

Per the germline V gene, CDR1 is MDHEN and CDR2 is SYDVKM. The CDR3 length is 17 residues. V lost 3 bases and J lost 0; bases outside the gene matches: 9. In regard to this clone: Its target is unknown.

This clonotype originated in a human donor with non-small cell lung cancer who had a partial response to radiotherapy plus ipilimumab. The V and J genes are TRBV28 and TRBJ1-1; TRBD1 matches at 8 bases. The sample was peripheral blood, taken from a patient treated with radiotherapy plus ipilimumab. CDR3 DNA: TGTGCCAGCAGTTTCTCACCAGGGGGCTCTATGAACACTGAAGCTTTCTTT. This codes for CASSFSPGGSMNTEAFF.